This T cell receptor (beta chain) was captured by sequencing in a study of blood T cells in healthy people across ages. The authors ran a second PCR of about 7 to 11 cycles using a sample-barcoded 5' primer and a J-beta primer mix. TCRdb redid the calling of the 5' RACE reads with MiXCR, one entry per CDR3 protein. The top ten hold about 6.7% of the sample, which has over a million distinct CDR3 sequences, around 55% seen once. The CDR3 length is 17 residues. In germline, CDR1 is SGHKS, CDR2 YYEKEE (reference sequence). With 0 bases clipped from V and 2 bases from J, the junction kept 5 bases outside the gene matches. Caucasian individuals from Russia who were healthy and aged about 6 to 95 acted as donors.

The rearrangement links TRBV5-5 to TRBJ1-1; 12 bases line up with TRBD1. The specimen was blood. The TCR sequence derives from a man younger than 30 in good health. The CDR3 loop is CASSLEGQGAFNTEAFF. The DNA for the CDR3 is TGTGCCAGCAGCTTGGAGGGACAGGGGGCATTTAACACTGAAGCTTTCTTT.